This passage covers 7 T cell receptor beta chains from one sample sequenced in a study of beta chain features in type 1 diabetes (dated by TCRdb to 2016 to 2019). Library preparation employed the immunoSEQ multiplex PCR assay. The entire isolated RNA was reverse transcribed using the High Capacity cDNA Reverse Transcription Kit, and thus expressed TCRB transcripts were sequenced. This immuneACCESS table, as held by TCRdb, lists in-frame sequences with V and J called but not all clones. Of the missing ones, under half trace to an unresolved V gene in checked studies; the others have no known cause. Here the sample has around 200,000 clones; 10% to 15% occur a single time. Roughly 0.6% of the sample lies in the top ten. The sequencing sample was made of central memory CD4+ T cells from blood. These receptors all stem from a woman in her late teens or twenties in good health.

The chain has TRBV5-5 and TRBJ2-1; no reliable D call. Trimming cost V 1 base and J 13 bases, with 15 bases left between them. Per germline, CDR1 SGHKS and CDR2 YYEKEE (reference sequence). The CDR3 spans 13 residues. The CDR3 loop is CASSLQASPGQFF. CDR3 DNA sequence: TGTGCCAGCAGCTTGCAGGCCAGCCCAGGTCAGTTCTTC.

This chain uses TRBV5-6 with TRBJ1-5, with TRBD1 as a possible D gene (6 bases). Trimming took off 2 bases at V and 9 bases at J, with 21 bases between the two ends. The germline V gene has CDR1 SGHDT and CDR2 YYEEEE. This CDR3 is 16 amino acids long. In DNA, the CDR3 is TGTGCCAGCAGCTTATTCACGTCAGGGGTAAGTCGGCCCCAGCATTTT. Its protein is CASSLFTSGVSRPQHF.

This chain joins TRBV28 and TRBJ1-1; the match to TRBD1 covers 8 bases. Germline V gene sequence: CDR1 MDHEN, CDR2 SYDVKM. This CDR3 spans 14 amino acids. J lost 1 base, V lost 6 bases, and 4 bases had no gene match. The CDR3 DNA is TGTGCCAGCAGGCCGGGACAGGCGAACACTGAAGCTTTCTTT. Translation gives CASRPGQANTEAFF.

This clone appeared a few times. This rearrangement joins TRBV11-2 to TRBJ2-4, with a weak D call TRBD2 (6 bases). The V end lost 4 bases, the J end lost 7 bases, and 17 bases lay between the germline ends. CDR1 and CDR2 (germline): SGHAT, FQNNGV. CDR3 size: 15 residues. As DNA, the CDR3 is TGTGCCAGCAGCTCCTACCGCGGGACTGGGAACATTCAGTACTTC. This codes for CASSSYRGTGNIQYF.

This clone was found a few times. This chain joins TRBV19 and TRBJ2-1; TRBD2 matches 11 bases. Per the germline V gene, CDR1 is LNHDA and CDR2 is SQIVND (reference sequence). The CDR3 is made up of 18 amino acids. V lost 1 base to trimming and J lost 5 bases; unmatched junction nucleotides: 10. The CDR3 here is CASSIGDHVAGGDNEQFF. The CDR3 region has the DNA TGTGCCAGTAGTATAGGGGACCACGTAGCGGGAGGGGACAATGAGCAGTTCTTC.

The rearrangement uses TRBV11-2 and TRBJ2-2; 9 nucleotides align to TRBD2. The CDR3 has 14 amino acids. Trimming at V came to 5 bases and at J to 7 bases, leaving 5 bases not matched to a gene. Germline loops: CDR1 SGHAT, CDR2 FQNNGV. DNA for the CDR3: TGTGCCAGCAGCCGTAGCGGGAGCGTCGGGGAGCTGTTTTTT. Residues: CASSRSGSVGELFF. The full variable domain, rest sourced from reference TRBV11-2 and TRBJ2-2, is EAGVAQSPRYKIIEKRQSVAFWCNPISGHATLYWYQQILGQGPKLLIQFQNNGVVDDSQLPKDRFSAERLKGVDSTLKIQPAKLEDSAVYLCASSRSGSVGELFFGEGSRLTVL.

The V and J genes are TRBV5-1 and TRBJ1-5, with D unclear. This CDR3 is built from 14 residues. V was shortened by 1 base and J by 4 bases, with 9 bases between the two germline ends. Per the germline V gene, CDR1 is SGHRS and CDR2 is YFSETQ. CDR3 protein: CASSLSGLNQPQHF. As DNA, the CDR3 is TGCGCCAGCAGCTTGAGTGGCCTGAATCAGCCCCAGCATTTT. The complete variable domain, with remaining parts taken from reference TRBV5-1 and TRBJ1-5, reads KAGVTQTPRYLIKTRGQQVTLSCSPISGHRSVSWYQQTPGQGLQFLFEYFSETQRNKGNFPGRFSGRQFSNSRSEMNVSTLELGDSALYLCASSLSGLNQPQHFGDGTRLSIL.